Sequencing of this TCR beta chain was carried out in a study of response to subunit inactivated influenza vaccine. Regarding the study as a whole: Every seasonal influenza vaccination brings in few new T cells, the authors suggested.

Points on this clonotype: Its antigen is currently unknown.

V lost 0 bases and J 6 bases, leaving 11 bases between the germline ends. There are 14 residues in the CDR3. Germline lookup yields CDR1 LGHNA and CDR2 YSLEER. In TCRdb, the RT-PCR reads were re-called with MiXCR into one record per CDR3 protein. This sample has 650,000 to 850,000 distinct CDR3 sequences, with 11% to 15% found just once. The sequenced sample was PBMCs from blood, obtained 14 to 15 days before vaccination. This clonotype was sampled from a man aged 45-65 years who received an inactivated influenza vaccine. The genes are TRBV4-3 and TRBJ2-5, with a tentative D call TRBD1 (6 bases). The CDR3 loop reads CASSQDSQGKTQYF. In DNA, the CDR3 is TGCGCCAGCAGCCAAGATTCCCAGGGGAAGACCCAGTACTTC.